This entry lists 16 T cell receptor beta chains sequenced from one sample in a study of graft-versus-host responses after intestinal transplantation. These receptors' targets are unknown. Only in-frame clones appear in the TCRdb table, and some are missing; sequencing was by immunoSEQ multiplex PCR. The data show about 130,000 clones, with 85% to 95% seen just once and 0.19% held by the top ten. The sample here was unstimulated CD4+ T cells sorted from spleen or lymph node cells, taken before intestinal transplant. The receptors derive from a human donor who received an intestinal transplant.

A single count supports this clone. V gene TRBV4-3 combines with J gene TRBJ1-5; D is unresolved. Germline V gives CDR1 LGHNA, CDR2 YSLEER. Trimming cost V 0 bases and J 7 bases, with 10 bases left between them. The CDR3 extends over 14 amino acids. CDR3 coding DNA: TGCGCCAGCAGCCAAGATTCCACGGGGCAGCCCCAGCATTTT. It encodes CASSQDSTGQPQHF.

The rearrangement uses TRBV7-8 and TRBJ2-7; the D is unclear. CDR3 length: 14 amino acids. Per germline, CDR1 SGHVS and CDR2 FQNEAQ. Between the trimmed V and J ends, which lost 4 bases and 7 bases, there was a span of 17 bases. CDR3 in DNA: TGTGCCAGCAGCTACGGTGGTGGAACCGGGGAGCAGTACTTC. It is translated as CASSYGGGTGEQYF.

CDR3 sequence: CASSVRDTGELFF. The DNA of the CDR3 is TGCGCCAGCAGCGTCAGGGACACCGGGGAGCTGTTTTTT. The rearrangement links TRBV4-1 to TRBJ2-2; TRBD1 is a possible D gene (5 bases). Trimming stripped 5 bases from V and 3 bases from J, with 7 bases between. CDR1 MGHRA and CDR2 YSYEKL come from the germline V gene. The CDR3 loop spans 13 amino acids.

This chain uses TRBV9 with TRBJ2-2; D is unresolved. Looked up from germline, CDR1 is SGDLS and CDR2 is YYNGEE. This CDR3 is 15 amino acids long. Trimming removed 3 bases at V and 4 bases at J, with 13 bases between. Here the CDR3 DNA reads TGTGCCAGCAGCGGACCAAGCATGGTCACCGGGGAGCTGTTTTTT. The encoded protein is CASSGPSMVTGELFF.

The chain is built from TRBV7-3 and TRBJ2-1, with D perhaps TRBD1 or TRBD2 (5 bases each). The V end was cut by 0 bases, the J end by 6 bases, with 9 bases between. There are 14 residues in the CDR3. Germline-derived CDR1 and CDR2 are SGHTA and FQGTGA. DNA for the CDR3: TGTGCCAGCAGCTTAACGGGACCCCTCAATGAGCAGTTCTTC. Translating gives CASSLTGPLNEQFF.

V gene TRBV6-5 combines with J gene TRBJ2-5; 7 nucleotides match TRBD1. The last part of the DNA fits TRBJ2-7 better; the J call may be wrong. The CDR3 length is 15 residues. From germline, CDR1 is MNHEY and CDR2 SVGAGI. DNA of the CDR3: TGTGCCAGCATAATGACCGGGACAGTCTCCTACGAGCAGTACTTC. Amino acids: CASIMTGTVSYEQYF.

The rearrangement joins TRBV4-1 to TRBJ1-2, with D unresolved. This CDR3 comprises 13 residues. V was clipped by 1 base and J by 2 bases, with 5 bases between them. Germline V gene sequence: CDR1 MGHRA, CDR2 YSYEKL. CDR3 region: CASSQGKNYGYTF. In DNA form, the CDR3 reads TGCGCCAGCAGCCAAGGGAAGAACTATGGCTACACCTTC.

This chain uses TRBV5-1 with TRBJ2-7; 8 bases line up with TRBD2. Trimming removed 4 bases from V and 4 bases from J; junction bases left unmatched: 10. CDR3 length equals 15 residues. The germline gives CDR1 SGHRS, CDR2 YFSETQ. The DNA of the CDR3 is TGCGCCAGCAGCCCTGAGGCGGCGGGAGGATACGAGCAGTACTTC. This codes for CASSPEAAGGYEQYF.

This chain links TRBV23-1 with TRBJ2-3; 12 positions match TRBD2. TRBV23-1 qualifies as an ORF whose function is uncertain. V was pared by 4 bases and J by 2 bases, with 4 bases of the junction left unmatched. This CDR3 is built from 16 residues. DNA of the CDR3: TGCGCCAGCAGTCTCGGACTAGCGGGGACCACAGATACGCAGTATTTT. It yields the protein CASSLGLAGTTDTQYF.

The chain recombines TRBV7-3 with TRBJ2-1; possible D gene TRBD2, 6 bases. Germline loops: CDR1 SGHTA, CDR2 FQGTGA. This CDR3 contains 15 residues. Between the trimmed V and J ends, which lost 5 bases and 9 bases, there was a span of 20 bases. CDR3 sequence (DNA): TGTGCCAGCAGCCCAAACGGGGGAGTGGGTGGTGAGCAGTTCTTC. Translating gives CASSPNGGVGGEQFF.

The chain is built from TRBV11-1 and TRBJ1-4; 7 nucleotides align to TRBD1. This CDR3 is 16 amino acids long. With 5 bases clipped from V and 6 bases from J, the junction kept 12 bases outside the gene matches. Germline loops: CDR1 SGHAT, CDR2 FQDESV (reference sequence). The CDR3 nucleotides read TGTGCCAGCAGCGCCGGAAGACAGGGTATAGATGAAAAACTGTTTTTT. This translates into CASSAGRQGIDEKLFF.

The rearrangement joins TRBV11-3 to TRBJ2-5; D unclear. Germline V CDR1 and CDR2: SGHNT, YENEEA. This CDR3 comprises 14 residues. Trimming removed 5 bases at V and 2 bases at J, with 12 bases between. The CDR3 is CASSPKGRQETQYF. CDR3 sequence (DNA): TGTGCCAGCAGCCCAAAGGGCAGGCAAGAGACCCAGTACTTC.

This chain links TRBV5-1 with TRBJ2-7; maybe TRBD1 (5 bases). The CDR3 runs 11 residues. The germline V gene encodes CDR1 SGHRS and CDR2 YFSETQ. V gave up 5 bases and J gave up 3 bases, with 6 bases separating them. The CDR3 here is CASSRGYEQYF. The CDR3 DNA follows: TGCGCCAGCAGTAGGGGCTACGAGCAGTACTTC.

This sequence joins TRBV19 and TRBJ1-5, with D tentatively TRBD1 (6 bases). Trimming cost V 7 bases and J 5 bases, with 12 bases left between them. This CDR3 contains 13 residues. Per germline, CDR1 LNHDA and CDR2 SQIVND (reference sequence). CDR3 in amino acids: CASKGGWDQPQHF. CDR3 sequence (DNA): TGTGCCAGTAAGGGGGGTTGGGATCAGCCCCAGCATTTT.

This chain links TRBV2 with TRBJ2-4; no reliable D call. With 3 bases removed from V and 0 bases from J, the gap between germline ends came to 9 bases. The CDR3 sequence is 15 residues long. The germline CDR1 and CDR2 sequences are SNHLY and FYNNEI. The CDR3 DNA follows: TGTGCCAGCAGTGAGGAACGACTAGCCAAAAACATTCAGTACTTC. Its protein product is CASSEERLAKNIQYF.

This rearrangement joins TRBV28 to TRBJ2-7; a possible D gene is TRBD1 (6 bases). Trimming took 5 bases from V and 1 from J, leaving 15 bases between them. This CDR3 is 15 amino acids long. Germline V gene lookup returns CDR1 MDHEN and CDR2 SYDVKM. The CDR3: CASSPYRVESYEQYF. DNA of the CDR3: TGTGCCAGCAGTCCCTACAGGGTCGAATCCTACGAGCAGTACTTC.